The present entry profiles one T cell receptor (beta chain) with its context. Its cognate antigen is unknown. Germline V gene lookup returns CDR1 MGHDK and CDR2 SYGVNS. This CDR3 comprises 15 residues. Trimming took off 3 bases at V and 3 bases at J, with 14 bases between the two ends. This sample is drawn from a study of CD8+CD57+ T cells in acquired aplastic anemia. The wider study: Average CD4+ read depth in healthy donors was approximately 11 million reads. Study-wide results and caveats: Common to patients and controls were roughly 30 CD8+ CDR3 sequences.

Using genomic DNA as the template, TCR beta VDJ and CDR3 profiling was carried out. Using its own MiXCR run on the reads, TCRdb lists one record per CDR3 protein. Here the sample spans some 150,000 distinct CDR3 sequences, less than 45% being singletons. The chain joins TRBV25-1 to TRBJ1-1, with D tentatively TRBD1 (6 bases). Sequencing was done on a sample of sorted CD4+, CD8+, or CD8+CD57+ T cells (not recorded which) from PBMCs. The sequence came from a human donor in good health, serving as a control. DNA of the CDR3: TGTGCCAGCAGTGACGCCACAGGGCGGCACACTGAAGCTTTCTTT. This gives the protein CASSDATGRHTEAFF.